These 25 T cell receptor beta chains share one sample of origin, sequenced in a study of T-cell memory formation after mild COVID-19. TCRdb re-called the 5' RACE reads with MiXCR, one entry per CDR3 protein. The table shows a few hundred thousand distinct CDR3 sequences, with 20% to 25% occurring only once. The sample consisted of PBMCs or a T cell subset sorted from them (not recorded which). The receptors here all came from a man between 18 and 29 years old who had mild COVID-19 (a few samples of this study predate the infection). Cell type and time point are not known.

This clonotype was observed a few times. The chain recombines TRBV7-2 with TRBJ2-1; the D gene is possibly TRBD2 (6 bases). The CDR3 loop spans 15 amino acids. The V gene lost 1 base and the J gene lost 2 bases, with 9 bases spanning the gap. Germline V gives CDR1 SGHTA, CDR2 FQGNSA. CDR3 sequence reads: CASSLVRGAYNEQFF. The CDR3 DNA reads TGTGCCAGCAGCTTAGTACGCGGGGCCTACAATGAGCAGTTCTTC.

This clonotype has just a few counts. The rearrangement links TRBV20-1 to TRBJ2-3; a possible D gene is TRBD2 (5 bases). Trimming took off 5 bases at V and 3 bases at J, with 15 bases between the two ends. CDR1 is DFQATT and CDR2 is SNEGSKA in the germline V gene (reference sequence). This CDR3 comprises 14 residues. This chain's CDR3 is CSAGLTRATDTQYF. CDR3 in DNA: TGCAGTGCTGGACTTACACGAGCAACAGATACGCAGTATTTT.

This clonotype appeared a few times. CDR3: CSVVGGEKLFF. CDR3 in DNA: TGCAGCGTTGTGGGAGGCGAAAAACTGTTTTTT. This chain joins TRBV29-1 and TRBJ1-4; unclear D gene. Trimming took 4 bases from V and 8 from J, leaving 8 bases between them. Germline V gene data show CDR1 as SQVTM and CDR2 as ANQGSEA. The CDR3 covers 11 residues.

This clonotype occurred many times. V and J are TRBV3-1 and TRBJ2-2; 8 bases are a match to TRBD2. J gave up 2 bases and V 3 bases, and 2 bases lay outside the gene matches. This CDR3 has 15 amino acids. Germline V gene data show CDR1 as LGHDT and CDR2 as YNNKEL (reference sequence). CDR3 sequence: CASSQGLVNTGELFF. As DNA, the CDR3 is TGTGCCAGCAGCCAGGGACTAGTCAACACCGGGGAGCTGTTTTTT. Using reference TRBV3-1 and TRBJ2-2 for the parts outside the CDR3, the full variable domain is DTAVSQTPKYLVTQMGNDKSIKCEQNLGHDTMYWYKQDSKKFLKIMFSYNNKELIINETVPNRFSPKSPDKAHLNLHINSLELGDSAVYFCASSQGLVNTGELFFGEGSRLTVL.

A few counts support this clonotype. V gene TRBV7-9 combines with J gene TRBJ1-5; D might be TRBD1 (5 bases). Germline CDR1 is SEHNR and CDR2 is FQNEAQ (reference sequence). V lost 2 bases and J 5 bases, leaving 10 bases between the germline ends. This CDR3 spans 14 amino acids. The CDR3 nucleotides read TGTGCCAGCAGCTTATCCGGGGGTCATCAGCCCCAGCATTTT. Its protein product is CASSLSGGHQPQHF.

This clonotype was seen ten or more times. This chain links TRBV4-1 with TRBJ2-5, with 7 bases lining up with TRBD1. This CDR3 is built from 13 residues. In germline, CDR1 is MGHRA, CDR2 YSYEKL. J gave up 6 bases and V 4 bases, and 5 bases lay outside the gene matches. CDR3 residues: CASSLTGEQTQYF. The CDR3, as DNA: TGCGCCAGCAGCCTTACAGGGGAACAGACCCAGTACTTC.

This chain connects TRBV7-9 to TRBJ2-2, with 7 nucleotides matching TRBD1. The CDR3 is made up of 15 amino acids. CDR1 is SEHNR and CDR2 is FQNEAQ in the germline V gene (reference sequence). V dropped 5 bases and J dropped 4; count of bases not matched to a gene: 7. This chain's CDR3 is CASSPRTGITGELFF. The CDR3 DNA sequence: TGTGCCAGCAGCCCCCGGACAGGTATCACCGGGGAGCTGTTTTTT.

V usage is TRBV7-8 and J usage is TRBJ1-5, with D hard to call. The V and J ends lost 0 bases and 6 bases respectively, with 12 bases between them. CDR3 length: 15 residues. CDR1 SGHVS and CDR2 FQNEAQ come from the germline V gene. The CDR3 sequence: CASSLATATGQPQHF. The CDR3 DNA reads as TGTGCCAGCAGCTTAGCCACAGCTACGGGTCAGCCCCAGCATTTT.

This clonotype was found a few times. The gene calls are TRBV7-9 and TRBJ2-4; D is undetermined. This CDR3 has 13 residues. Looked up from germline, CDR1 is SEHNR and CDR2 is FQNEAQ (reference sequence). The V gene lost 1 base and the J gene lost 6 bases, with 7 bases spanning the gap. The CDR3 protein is CASSLGQLNIQYF. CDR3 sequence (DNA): TGTGCCAGCAGCTTAGGGCAGCTAAACATTCAGTACTTC.

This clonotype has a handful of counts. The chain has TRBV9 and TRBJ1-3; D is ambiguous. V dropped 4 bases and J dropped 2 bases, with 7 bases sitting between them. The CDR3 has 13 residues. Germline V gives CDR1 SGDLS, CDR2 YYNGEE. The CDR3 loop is CASSPRPGNTIYF. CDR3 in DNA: TGTGCCAGCAGCCCCCGACCTGGAAACACCATATATTTT.

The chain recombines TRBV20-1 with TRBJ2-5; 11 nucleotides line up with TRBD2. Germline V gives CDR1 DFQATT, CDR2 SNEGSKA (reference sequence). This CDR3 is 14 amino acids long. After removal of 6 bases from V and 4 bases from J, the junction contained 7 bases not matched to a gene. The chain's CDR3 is CSATRTSGPETQYF. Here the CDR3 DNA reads TGCAGTGCCACGAGGACTAGCGGGCCAGAGACCCAGTACTTC.

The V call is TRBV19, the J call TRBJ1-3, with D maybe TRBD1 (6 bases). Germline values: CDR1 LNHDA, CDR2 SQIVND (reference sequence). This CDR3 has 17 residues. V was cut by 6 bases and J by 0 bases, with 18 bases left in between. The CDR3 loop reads CASSPPAQGFSGNTIYF. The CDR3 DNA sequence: TGTGCCAGTAGCCCCCCCGCACAGGGTTTCTCTGGAAACACCATATATTTT.

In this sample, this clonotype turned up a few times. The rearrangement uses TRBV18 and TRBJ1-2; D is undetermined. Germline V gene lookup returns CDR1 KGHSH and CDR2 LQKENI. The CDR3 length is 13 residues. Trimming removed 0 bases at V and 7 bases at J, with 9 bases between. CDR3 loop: CASSPPGILGYTF. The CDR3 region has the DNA TGTGCCAGCTCACCACCGGGGATCCTTGGCTACACCTTC. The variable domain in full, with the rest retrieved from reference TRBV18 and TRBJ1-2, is NAGVMQNPRHLVRRRGQEARLRCSPMKGHSHVYWYRQLPEEGLKFMVYLQKENIIDESGMPKERFSAEFPKEGPSILRIQQVVRGDSAAYFCASSPPGILGYTFGSGTRLTVV.

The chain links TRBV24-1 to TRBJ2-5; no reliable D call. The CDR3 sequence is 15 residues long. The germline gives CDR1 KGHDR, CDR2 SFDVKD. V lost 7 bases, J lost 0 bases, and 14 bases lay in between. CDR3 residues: CATSAPTAYQETQYF. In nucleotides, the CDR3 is TGTGCCACCAGCGCCCCTACAGCGTACCAAGAGACCCAGTACTTC.

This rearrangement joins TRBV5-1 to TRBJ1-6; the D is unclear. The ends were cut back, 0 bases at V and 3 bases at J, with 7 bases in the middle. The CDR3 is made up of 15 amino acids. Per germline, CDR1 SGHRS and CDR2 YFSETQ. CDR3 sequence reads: CASSLDGLYNSPLHF. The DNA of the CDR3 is TGCGCCAGCAGCTTGGACGGCCTCTATAATTCACCCCTCCACTTT.

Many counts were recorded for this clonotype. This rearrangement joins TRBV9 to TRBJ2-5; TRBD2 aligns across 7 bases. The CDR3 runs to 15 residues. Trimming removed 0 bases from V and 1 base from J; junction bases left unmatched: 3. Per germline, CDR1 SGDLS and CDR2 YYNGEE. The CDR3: CASSVGGGFQETQYF. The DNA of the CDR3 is TGTGCCAGCAGCGTAGGCGGGGGATTCCAAGAGACCCAGTACTTC.

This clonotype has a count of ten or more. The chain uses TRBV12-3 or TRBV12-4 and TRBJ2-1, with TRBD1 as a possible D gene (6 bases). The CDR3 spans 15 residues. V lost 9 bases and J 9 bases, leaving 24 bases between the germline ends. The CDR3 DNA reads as TGTGCCAGTACCCCCGTAGGGGGTTCCCACCGTGAGCAGTTCTTC. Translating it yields CASTPVGGSHREQFF.

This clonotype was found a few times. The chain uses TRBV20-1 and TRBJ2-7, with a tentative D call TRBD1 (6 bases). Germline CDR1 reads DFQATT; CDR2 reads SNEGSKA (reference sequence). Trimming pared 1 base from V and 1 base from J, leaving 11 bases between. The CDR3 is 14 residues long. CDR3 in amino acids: CSARGVRGSYEQYF. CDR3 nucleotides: TGCAGTGCTAGAGGTGTCAGGGGATCCTACGAGCAGTACTTC.

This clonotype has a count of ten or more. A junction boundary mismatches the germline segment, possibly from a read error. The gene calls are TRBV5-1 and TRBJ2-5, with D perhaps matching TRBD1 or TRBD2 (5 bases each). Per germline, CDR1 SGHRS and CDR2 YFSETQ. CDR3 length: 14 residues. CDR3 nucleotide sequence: TGTGCCAGCAGCTTAGAGGGGAGACAAGAGACCCAGTACTTC. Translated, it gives CASSLEGRQETQYF.

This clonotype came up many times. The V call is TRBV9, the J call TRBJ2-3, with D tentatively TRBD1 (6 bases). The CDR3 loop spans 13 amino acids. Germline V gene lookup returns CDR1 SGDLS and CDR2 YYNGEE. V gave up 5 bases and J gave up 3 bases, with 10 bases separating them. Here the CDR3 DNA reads TGTGCCAGCAGTGTCCAGGGGACAGATACGCAGTATTTT. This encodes CASSVQGTDTQYF.

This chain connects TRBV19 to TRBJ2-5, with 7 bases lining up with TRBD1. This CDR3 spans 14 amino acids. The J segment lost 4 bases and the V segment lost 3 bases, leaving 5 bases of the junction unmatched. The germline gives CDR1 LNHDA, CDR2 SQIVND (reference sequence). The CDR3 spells CASSMTGWAETQYF. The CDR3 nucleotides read TGTGCCAGTAGTATGACAGGGTGGGCAGAGACCCAGTACTTC.

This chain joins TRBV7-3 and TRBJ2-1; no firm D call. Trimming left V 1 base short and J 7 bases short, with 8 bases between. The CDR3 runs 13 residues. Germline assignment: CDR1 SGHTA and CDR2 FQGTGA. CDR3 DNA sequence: TGTGCCAGCAGCTTAAGTTCTCAGAATGAGCAGTTCTTC. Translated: CASSLSSQNEQFF.

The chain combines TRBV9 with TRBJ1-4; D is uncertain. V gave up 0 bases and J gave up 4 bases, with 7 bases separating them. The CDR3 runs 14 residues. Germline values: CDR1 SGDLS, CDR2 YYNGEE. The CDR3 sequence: CASSVEQDNEKLFF. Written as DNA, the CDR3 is TGTGCCAGCAGCGTAGAGCAGGATAATGAAAAACTGTTTTTT.

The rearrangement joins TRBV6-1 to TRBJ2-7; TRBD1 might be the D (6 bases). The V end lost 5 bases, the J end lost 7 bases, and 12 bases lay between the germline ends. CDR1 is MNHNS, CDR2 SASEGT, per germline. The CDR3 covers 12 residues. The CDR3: CASSRYRDEQYV. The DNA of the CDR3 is TGTGCCAGCAGTAGATACAGGGATGAGCAGTACGTC.

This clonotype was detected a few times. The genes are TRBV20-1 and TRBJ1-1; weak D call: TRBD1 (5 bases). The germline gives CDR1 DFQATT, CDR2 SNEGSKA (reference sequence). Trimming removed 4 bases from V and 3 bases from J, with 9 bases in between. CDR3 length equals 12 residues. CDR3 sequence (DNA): TGCAGTGCTAACGGGGGGTACACTGAAGCTTTCTTT. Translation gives CSANGGYTEAFF.